Only a few counts were recorded for the clone carrying this TCR beta chain. Its antigen is currently unknown. Germline lookup yields CDR1 SQVTM and CDR2 ANQGSEA. Trimming pared 3 bases from V and 0 bases from J, leaving 9 bases between. The CDR3 has 13 amino acids. This specimen belongs to a study of T cell repertoires in cytomegalovirus infection. Study details: Shared public TCR beta signatures pointed to both CMV infection and a matching HLA type. Overall study findings and caveats: CMV-specific HLA-C-restricted TCR beta clonotypes dominated the ex vivo response.

In TCRdb, the reads were re-called with MiXCR into one record per CDR3 protein. The sample contains some 300,000 distinct CDR3 sequences, under 20% of which appear only once. This rearrangement joins TRBV29-1 to TRBJ2-7; D is perhaps TRBD2 (6 bases). The clonotype comes from a human donor in good health (CMV status not recorded). Some clones in this sample may be carry-over from other donors' samples. The sequencing input was PBMCs. CDR3 region: CSVERGPSYEQYF. In DNA, the CDR3 is TGCAGCGTTGAGCGGGGTCCCTCCTACGAGCAGTACTTC.